One T cell receptor beta chain is described in this entry. Its antigen is as yet unknown. UMIs were added to TCR cDNA along with a universal primer site when it was made by 5'RACE template switching. TCRdb fed the 5' RACE reads into MiXCR, producing one record per CDR3 protein. Of about 320,000 distinct CDR3 sequences listed, around 4.4% are singletons. The data were taken from a study of T cells after yellow fever vaccination. Findings of the study overall: It was a small share of clonotypes that appeared in both CD4 and CD8 compartments.

The clonotype comes from a man younger than 35 who received the YFV17D yellow fever vaccine. The specimen comprised PBMCs, sampled 15 days after the yellow fever booster vaccination.

As DNA, the CDR3 is TGCAGTGCTAGTGGTCAGGGGGAGACCCAGTACTTC. Translating it yields CSASGQGETQYF. The chain couples TRBV20-1 to TRBJ2-5; TRBD1 might be the D (6 bases). Germline CDR1 DFQATT, CDR2 SNEGSKA (reference sequence). Trimming pared 3 bases from V and 5 bases from J, leaving 10 bases between. The CDR3 runs 12 residues.